The rows below give T cell receptor beta chains drawn from one sample of a study of T cells after posttransplantation cyclophosphamide. Method: immunoSEQ multiplex PCR; TCRdb's copy keeps in-frame clones and lacks some. Altogether roughly 8,000 clones were found in the sample, and no singletons occur. This material consisted of PBMCs, taken after allogeneic stem cell transplant with posttransplant cyclophosphamide. The receptors originated from a female patient aged 50-59 years who received an allogeneic stem cell transplant from a related donor, was CMV-positive, and had no GVHD. Some T cells may trace back to the graft donor. CDR3s include the opening cysteine and the closing phenylalanine or tryptophan. The D gene is left open where the match is weak. The size field reads once, few or many counts, or a class when the clone is expanded.

D gene: -
clone size: medium-sized
V gene: TRBV28
J gene: TRBJ1-1
CDR3 DNA: TGTGCCAGCACCCCCCCAGGGGCCAAGCCCACTGAAGCTTTCTTT
CDR3 protein: CASTPPGAKPTEAFF

D gene: -
clone size: many
V gene: TRBV4-3
J gene: TRBJ1-3
CDR3 DNA: TGCGCCAGCAGCCACGTTGGACACCTCTCTGGAAACACCATATATTTT
CDR3 protein: CASSHVGHLSGNTIYF

D gene: TRBD2
clone size: many
V gene: TRBV5-4
J gene: TRBJ2-2
CDR3 DNA: TGTGCCAGCAGCCGACTAGCGGGAGGCCCCGGGGAGCTGTTTTTT
CDR3 protein: CASSRLAGGPGELFF

D gene: -
clone size: many
V gene: TRBV5-1
J gene: TRBJ2-3
CDR3 DNA: TGCGCCAGCAGCTACCCCGACTCAGATACGCAGTATTTT
CDR3 protein: CASSYPDSDTQYF

D gene: -
clone size: few
V gene: TRBV24-1
J gene: TRBJ2-5
CDR3 DNA: TGTGCCACCAGTGATCGCAGACTTCAAGAGACCCAGTACTTC
CDR3 protein: CATSDRRLQETQYF

D gene: -
clone size: many
V gene: TRBV4-3
J gene: TRBJ1-2
CDR3 DNA: TGCGCCAGCAGCCATTCCGGGACAAGCTTTTATGGCTACACCTTC
CDR3 protein: CASSHSGTSFYGYTF

D gene: -
clone size: many
V gene: TRBV27
J gene: TRBJ2-1
CDR3 DNA: TGTGCCAGCATGGGGCGGCCGAGCTCCTACAATGAGCAGTTCTTC
CDR3 protein: CASMGRPSSYNEQFF

D gene: -
clone size: medium-sized
V gene: TRBV7-9
J gene: TRBJ1-5
CDR3 DNA: TGTGCCAGCAGCACTACGGACAGTCTACATAGCGATCAGCCCCAGCATTTT
CDR3 protein: CASSTTDSLHSDQPQHF

D gene: TRBD1
clone size: medium-sized
V gene: TRBV7-8
J gene: TRBJ2-7
CDR3 DNA: TGTGCCAGCAGCGCACGAGAGGGACAGGGGGTCGAGCAGTACTTC
CDR3 protein: CASSAREGQGVEQYF

D gene: -
clone size: many
V gene: TRBV9
J gene: TRBJ1-2
CDR3 DNA: TGTGCCAGCAGCGACCCAGCCACCGGGTATGGCTACACCTTC
CDR3 protein: CASSDPATGYGYTF

D gene: TRBD2
clone size: many
V gene: TRBV6-4
J gene: TRBJ2-5
CDR3 DNA: TGTGCCAGCAGTGACTCGAGCTGTTCTAGCGGGAGTGTGGAGACCCAGTACTTC
CDR3 protein: CASSDSSCSSGSVETQYF

D gene: TRBD1
clone size: many
V gene: TRBV6-6
J gene: TRBJ2-7
CDR3 DNA: TGTGCCAGCAGTTTGGGACAGGGGGTGCAGTACTTC
CDR3 protein: CASSLGQGVQYF

D gene: -
clone size: many
V gene: TRBV9
J gene: TRBJ2-4
CDR3 DNA: TGTGCCAGCAGCGTAGGGATATACGGGGGAAACATTCAGTACTTC
CDR3 protein: CASSVGIYGGNIQYF

D gene: -
clone size: many
V gene: TRBV4-2
J gene: TRBJ1-1
CDR3 DNA: TGTGCCAGCAGCCAGCTTCAGGAGGGCACTGAAGCTTTCTTT
CDR3 protein: CASSQLQEGTEAFF

D gene: TRBD2
clone size: large
V gene: TRBV4-2
J gene: TRBJ2-5
CDR3 DNA: TGTGCCAGCAGCCAGCCGACTAGCGGGAAGGAGACCCAGTACTTC
CDR3 protein: CASSQPTSGKETQYF

D gene: TRBD1
clone size: many
V gene: TRBV27
J gene: TRBJ1-2
CDR3 DNA: TGTGCCAGCAGTCCGGGACAGGGACTCATTAGTGGCTACACCTTC
CDR3 protein: CASSPGQGLISGYTF